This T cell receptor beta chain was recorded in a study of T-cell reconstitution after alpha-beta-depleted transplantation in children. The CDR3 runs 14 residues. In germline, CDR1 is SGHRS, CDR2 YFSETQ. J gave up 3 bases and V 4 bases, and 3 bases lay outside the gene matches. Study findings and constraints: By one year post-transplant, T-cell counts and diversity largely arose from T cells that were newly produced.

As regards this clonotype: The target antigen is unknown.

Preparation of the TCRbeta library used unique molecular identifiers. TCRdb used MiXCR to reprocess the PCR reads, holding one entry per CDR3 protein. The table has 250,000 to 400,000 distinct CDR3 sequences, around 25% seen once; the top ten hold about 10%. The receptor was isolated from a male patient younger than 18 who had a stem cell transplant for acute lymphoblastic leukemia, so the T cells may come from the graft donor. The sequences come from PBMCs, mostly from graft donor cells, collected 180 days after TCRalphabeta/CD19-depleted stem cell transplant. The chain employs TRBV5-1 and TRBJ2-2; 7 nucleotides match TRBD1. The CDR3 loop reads CASSPDRDTGELFF. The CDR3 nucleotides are TGCGCCAGCAGCCCTGACAGGGACACCGGGGAGCTGTTTTTT.